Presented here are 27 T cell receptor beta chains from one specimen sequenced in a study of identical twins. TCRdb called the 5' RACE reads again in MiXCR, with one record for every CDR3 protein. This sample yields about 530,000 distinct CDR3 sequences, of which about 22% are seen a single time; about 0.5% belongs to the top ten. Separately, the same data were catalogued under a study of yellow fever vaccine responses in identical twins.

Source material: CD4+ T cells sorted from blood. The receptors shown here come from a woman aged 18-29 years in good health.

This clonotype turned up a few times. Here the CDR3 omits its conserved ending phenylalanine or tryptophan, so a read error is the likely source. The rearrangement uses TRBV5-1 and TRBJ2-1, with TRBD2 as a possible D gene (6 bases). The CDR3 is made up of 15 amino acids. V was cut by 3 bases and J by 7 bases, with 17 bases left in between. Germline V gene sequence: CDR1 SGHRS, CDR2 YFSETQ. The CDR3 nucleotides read TGCGCCAGCAGCTACACTTCCTCTCGGGGGAATGAGCAGTTCTAC. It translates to CASSYTSSRGNEQFY.

The CDR3 spells CASSEALPGTEAFF. As DNA, the CDR3 is TGTGCCAGCAGTGAAGCGCTGCCAGGGACTGAAGCTTTCTTT. This rearrangement joins TRBV2 to TRBJ1-1; TRBD1 is a possible D gene (5 bases). The germline V gene encodes CDR1 SNHLY and CDR2 FYNNEI. CDR3 size: 14 residues. V lost 0 bases to trimming and J lost 5 bases, with 10 bases between them.

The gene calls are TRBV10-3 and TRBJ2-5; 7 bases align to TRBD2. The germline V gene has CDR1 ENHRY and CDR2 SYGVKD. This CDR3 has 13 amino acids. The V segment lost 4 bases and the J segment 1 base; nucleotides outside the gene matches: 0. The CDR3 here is CAISGGGQETQYF. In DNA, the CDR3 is TGTGCCATCAGTGGCGGGGGCCAAGAGACCCAGTACTTC.

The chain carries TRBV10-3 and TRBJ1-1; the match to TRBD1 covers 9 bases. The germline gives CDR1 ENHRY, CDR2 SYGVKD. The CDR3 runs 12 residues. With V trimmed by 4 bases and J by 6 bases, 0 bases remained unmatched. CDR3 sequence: CAISGTGAEAFF. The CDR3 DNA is TGTGCCATCAGTGGGACAGGGGCTGAAGCTTTCTTT.

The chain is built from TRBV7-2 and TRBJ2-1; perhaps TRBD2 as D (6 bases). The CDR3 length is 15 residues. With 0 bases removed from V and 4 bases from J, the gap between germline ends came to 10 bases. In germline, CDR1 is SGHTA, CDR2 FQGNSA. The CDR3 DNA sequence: TGTGCCAGCAGCTTAGCTAGCGGACCTTACAATGAGCAGTTCTTC. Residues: CASSLASGPYNEQFF.

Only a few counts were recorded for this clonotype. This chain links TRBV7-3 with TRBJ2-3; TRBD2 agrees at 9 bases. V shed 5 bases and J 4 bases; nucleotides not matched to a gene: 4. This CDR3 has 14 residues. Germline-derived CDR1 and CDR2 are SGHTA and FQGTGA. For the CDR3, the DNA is TGTGCCAGCAGCCCAGGGACTAGCCCAGATACGCAGTATTTT. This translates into CASSPGTSPDTQYF.

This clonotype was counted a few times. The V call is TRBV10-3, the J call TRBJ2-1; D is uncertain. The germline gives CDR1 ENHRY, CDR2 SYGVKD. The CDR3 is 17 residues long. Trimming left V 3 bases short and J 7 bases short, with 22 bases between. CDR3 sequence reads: CAISDIGRAKKGNEQFF. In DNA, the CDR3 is TGTGCCATCAGTGATATCGGTAGAGCGAAGAAAGGGAATGAGCAGTTCTTC.

The CDR3 reads CASSGRATLRQETQYF. The CDR3 DNA sequence: TGTGCCAGCAGTGGACGGGCAACACTGAGACAAGAGACCCAGTACTTC. The chain links TRBV12-3 or TRBV12-4 to TRBJ2-5, with unresolved D. The CDR3 runs 16 residues. V lost 5 bases, J lost 2 bases, and 18 bases lay in between.

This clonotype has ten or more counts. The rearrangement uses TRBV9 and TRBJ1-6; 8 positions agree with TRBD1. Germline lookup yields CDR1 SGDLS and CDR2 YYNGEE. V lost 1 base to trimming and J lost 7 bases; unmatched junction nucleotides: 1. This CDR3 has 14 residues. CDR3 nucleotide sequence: TGTGCCAGCAGCGTACAGGGGGCAAATTCACCCCTCCACTTT. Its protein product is CASSVQGANSPLHF.

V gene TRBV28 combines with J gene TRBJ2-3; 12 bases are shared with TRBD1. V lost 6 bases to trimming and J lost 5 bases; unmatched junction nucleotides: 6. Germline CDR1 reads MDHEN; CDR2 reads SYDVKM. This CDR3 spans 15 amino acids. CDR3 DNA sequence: TGTGCCAGCAGGTCCCGGGACAGGGGGCAAGATACGCAGTATTTT. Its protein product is CASRSRDRGQDTQYF.

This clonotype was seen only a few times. The CDR3 region has the DNA TGTGCCAGCAGTGGCCTAAATCGTTACGAGCAGTACTTC. The encoded protein is CASSGLNRYEQYF. The chain has TRBV28 and TRBJ2-7; D not certain. Per germline, CDR1 MDHEN and CDR2 SYDVKM. Trimming stripped 5 bases from V and 4 bases from J, with 12 bases between. This CDR3 contains 13 residues.

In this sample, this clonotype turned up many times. CDR3 DNA sequence: TGTGCCAGCAGCTTCGACAGGGACAATTCACCCCTCCACTTT. Its protein product is CASSFDRDNSPLHF. J is TRBJ1-6 and V is TRBV7-9; 7 bases fit TRBD1. V shed 3 bases, J shed 7 bases, and the junction held 3 bases outside the gene matches. In germline, CDR1 is SEHNR, CDR2 FQNEAQ (reference sequence). This CDR3 contains 14 residues.

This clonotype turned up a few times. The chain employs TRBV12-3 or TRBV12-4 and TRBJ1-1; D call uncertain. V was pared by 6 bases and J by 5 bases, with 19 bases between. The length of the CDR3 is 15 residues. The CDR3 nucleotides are TGTGCCAGCAGGCCGAGAGACAAAAGGAATACTGAAGCTTTCTTT. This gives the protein CASRPRDKRNTEAFF.

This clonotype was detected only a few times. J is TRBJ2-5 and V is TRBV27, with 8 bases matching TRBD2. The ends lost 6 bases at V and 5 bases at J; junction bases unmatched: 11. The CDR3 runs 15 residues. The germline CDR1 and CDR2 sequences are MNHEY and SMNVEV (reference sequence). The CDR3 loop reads CASRQGSGSRETQYF. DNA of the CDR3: TGTGCCAGCAGACAGGGAAGCGGGAGTAGGGAGACCCAGTACTTC.

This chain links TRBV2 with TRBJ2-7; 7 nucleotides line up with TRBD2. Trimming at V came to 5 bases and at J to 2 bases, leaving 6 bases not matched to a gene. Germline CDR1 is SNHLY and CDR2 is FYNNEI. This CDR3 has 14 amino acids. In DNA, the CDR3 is TGTGCCAGCAGTCTAGCGGTTACGACCTACGAGCAGTACTTC. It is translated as CASSLAVTTYEQYF. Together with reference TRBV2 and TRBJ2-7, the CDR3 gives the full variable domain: EPEVTQTPSHQVTQMGQEVILRCVPISNHLYFYWYRQILGQKVEFLVSFYNNEISEKSEIFDDQFSVERPDGSNFTLKIRSTKLEDSAMYFCASSLAVTTYEQYFGPGTRLTVT.

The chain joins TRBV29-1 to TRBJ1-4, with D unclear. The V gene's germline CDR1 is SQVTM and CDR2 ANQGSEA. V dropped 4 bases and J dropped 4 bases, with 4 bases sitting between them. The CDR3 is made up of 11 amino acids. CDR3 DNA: TGCAGCGTTGCCCGTAATGAAAAACTGTTTTTT. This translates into CSVARNEKLFF. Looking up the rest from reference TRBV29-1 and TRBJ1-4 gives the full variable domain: SAVISQKPSRDICQRGTSLTIQCQVDSQVTMMFWYRQQPGQSLTLIATANQGSEATYESGFVIDKFPISRPNLTFSTLTVSNMSPEDSSIYLCSVARNEKLFFGSGTQLSVL.

The CDR3 nucleotides are TGTGCCAGCAGTTTATTAGGGATTATGGGTTCACCCCTCCACTTT. Translation: CASSLLGIMGSPLHF. The chain carries TRBV27 and TRBJ1-6, with D uncertain. The V end was cut by 1 base, the J end by 9 bases, with 13 bases between. The germline gives CDR1 MNHEY, CDR2 SMNVEV (reference sequence). This CDR3 contains 15 residues.

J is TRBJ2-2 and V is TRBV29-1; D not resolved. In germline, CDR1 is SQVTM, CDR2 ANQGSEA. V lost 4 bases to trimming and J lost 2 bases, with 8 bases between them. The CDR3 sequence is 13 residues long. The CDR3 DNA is TGCAGCGTTGTTATACAAAACACCGGGGAGCTGTTTTTT. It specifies CSVVIQNTGELFF.

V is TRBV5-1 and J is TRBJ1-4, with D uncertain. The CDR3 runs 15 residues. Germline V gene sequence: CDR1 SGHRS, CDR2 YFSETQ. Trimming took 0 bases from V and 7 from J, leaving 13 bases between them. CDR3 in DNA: TGCGCCAGCAGCTTGGCAGGCCCTTACGGTGAAAAACTGTTTTTT. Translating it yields CASSLAGPYGEKLFF.

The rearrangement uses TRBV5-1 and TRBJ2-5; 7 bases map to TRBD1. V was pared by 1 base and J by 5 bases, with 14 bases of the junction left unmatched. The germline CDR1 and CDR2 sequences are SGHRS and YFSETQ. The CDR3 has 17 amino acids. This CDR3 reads CASSLRDSVSQSETQYF. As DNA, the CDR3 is TGCGCCAGCAGCTTGCGGGACAGCGTTTCCCAATCGGAGACCCAGTACTTC.

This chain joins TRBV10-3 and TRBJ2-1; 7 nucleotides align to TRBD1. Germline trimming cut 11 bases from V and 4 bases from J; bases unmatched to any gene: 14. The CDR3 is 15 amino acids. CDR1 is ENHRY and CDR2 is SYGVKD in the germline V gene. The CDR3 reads CAPSQERGLYNEQFF. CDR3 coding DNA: TGTGCCCCATCACAAGAGAGGGGGCTGTACAATGAGCAGTTCTTC.

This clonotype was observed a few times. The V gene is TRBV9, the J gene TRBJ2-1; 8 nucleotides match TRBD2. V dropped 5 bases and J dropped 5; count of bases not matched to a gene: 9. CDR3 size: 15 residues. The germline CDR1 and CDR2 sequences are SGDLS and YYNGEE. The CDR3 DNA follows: TGTGCCAGCAGTGTTAGCGGGGAAACAAACAATGAGCAGTTCTTC. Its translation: CASSVSGETNNEQFF.

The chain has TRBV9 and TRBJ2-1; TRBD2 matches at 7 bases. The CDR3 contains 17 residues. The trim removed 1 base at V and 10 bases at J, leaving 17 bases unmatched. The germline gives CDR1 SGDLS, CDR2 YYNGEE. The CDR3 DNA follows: TGTGCCAGCAGCGTAAGCGGCGGGAGTCATCTCCCATACGAGCAGTTCTTC. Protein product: CASSVSGGSHLPYEQFF.

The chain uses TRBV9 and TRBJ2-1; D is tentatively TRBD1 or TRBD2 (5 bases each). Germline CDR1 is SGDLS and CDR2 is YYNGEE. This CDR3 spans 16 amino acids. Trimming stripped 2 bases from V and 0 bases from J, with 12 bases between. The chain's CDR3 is CASSVAGTLSYNEQFF. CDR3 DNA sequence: TGTGCCAGCAGCGTTGCCGGGACCCTCTCCTACAATGAGCAGTTCTTC.

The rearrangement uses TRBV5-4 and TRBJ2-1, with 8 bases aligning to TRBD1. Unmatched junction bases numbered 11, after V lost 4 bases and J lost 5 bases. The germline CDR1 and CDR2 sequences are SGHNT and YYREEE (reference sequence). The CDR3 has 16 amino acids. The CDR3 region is CASSPSWSQGDNEQFF. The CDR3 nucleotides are TGTGCCAGCAGCCCGTCTTGGTCACAGGGGGACAATGAGCAGTTCTTC.

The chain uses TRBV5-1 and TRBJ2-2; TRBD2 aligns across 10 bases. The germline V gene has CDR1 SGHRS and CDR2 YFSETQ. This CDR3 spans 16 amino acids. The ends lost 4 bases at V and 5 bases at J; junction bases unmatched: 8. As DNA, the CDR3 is TGCGCCAGCAGCCAGGGACTAGCGATTAGGACCGGGGAGCTGTTTTTT. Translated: CASSQGLAIRTGELFF.

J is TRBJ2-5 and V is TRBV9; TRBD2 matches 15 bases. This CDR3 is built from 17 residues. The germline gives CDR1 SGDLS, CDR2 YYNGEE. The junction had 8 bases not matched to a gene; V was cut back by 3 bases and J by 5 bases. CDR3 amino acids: CASSAGLAGGRGETQYF. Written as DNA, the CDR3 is TGTGCCAGCAGCGCCGGACTAGCGGGAGGGCGTGGGGAGACCCAGTACTTC.